This is a list of T cell receptor beta chains from one sample in a study of blood T cell repertoires in COVID-19. Using immunoSEQ multiplex PCR, the repertoire was profiled, and TCRdb retains in-frame clones only, with some absent. Of 45,000 to 55,000 clones detected, 68% appear once; the ten largest clones hold 8.8%. Sequencing used peripheral blood. These receptors originate from a woman aged 70 to 79 with acute or convalescent COVID-19. The CDR3 runs from the conserved cysteine through the conserved F or W. Fields, in order: J gene, V gene, D gene, clone size, CDR3 protein, CDR3 DNA. D genes are given only for firm matches. Rows may omit the clone size; those that give it use once, few, many or a size class.

J: TRBJ1-3; V: TRBV10-3; D: NA; size: NA; CDR3: CAISESQGPSGNTIYF; DNA: TGTGCCATCAGTGAGTCTCAGGGGCCCTCTGGAAACACCATATATTTT
J: TRBJ2-3; V: TRBV5-1; D: TRBD1; size: NA; CDR3: CASSPGQGADTQYF; DNA: TGCGCCAGCAGCCCGGGACAGGGGGCAGATACGCAGTATTTT
J: TRBJ2-7; V: TRBV28; D: NA; size: NA; CDR3: CASTPPRGKQYF; DNA: TGTGCCAGCACCCCCCCCAGGGGTAAGCAGTACTTC
J: TRBJ1-2; V: TRBV5-4; D: TRBD1; size: NA; CDR3: CASSKNRGEDYGYTF; DNA: TGTGCCAGCAGCAAGAACAGGGGAGAGGACTATGGCTACACCTTC
J: TRBJ2-2; V: TRBV12-3/TRBV12-4; D: NA; size: NA; CDR3: CASSPSAGELFF; DNA: TGTGCCAGCAGCCCCTCAGCCGGGGAGCTGTTTTTT
J: TRBJ1-2; V: TRBV18; D: NA; size: NA; CDR3: CASSPAGEWGSGYTF; DNA: TGTGCCAGCTCACCGGCAGGGGAATGGGGGTCCGGCTACACCTTC
J: TRBJ2-5; V: TRBV5-1; D: TRBD1; size: NA; CDR3: CASSLGRGTGGPETQYF; DNA: TGCGCCAGCAGCTTGGGGCGAGGGACAGGGGGCCCAGAGACCCAGTACTTC
J: TRBJ1-2; V: TRBV5-4; D: TRBD1; size: NA; CDR3: CASSLDRGLGGYTF; DNA: TGTGCCAGCAGCTTGGACAGGGGGCTGGGTGGCTACACCTTC
J: TRBJ1-6; V: TRBV29-1; D: NA; size: NA; CDR3: CSVEAPQAPLHF; DNA: TGCAGCGTCGAGGCCCCACAGGCGCCCCTCCACTTT
J: TRBJ2-3; V: TRBV4-3; D: TRBD2; size: NA; CDR3: CASSQEPQRGTDTQYF; DNA: TGCGCCAGCAGCCAAGAACCCCAGCGGGGGACAGATACGCAGTATTTT
J: TRBJ2-7; V: TRBV10-3; D: TRBD2; size: NA; CDR3: CAISGTSGSYEQYF; DNA: TGTGCCATCAGTGGGACTAGCGGATCCTACGAGCAGTACTTC
J: TRBJ2-1; V: TRBV12-3/TRBV12-4; D: TRBD2; size: NA; CDR3: CASSNSGRPLFF; DNA: TGTGCCAGCAGTAATAGCGGGAGGCCTCTGTTCTTC
J: TRBJ2-2; V: TRBV7-3; D: NA; size: NA; CDR3: CASSSNTGELFF; DNA: TGTGCCAGCAGTTCTAACACCGGGGAGCTGTTTTTT
J: TRBJ2-3; V: TRBV1; D: NA; size: few; CDR3: CTSSFDGGVVDTQYF; DNA: TGCACCAGCAGTTTCGACGGCGGGGTGGTAGATACGCAGTATTTT
J: TRBJ2-7; V: TRBV6-5; D: NA; size: NA; CDR3: CASSRQVYEQYF; DNA: TGTGCCAGCAGTCGACAGGTCTACGAGCAGTACTTC
J: TRBJ2-3; V: TRBV27; D: TRBD2; size: few; CDR3: CASSLRGAGGRYDTDTQYF; DNA: TGTGCCAGCAGTTTACGGGGAGCGGGAGGGCGGTACGACACAGATACGCAGTATTTT
J: TRBJ2-5; V: TRBV2; D: NA; size: NA; CDR3: CASSELGARQETQYF; DNA: TGTGCCAGCAGTGAACTGGGGGCGCGGCAAGAGACCCAGTACTTC
J: TRBJ2-2; V: TRBV7-9; D: TRBD2; size: NA; CDR3: CASSPGTSGRQAGELFF; DNA: TGTGCCAGCAGCCCTGGGACTAGCGGGAGGCAGGCCGGGGAGCTGTTTTTT
J: TRBJ2-5; V: TRBV6-2/TRBV6-3; D: TRBD2; size: NA; CDR3: CASSPGTSRAQETQYF; DNA: TGTGCCAGCAGTCCGGGGACTAGCAGAGCCCAAGAGACCCAGTACTTC
J: TRBJ2-7; V: TRBV7-2; D: TRBD2; size: NA; CDR3: CASSSSGRAFYEQYF; DNA: TGTGCCAGCAGCTCTAGCGGGAGGGCCTTTTACGAGCAGTACTTC
J: TRBJ1-1; V: TRBV28; D: NA; size: NA; CDR3: CASRDQSRTVTAFF; DNA: TGTGCCAGCAGGGACCAAAGCCGGACAGTTACTGCTTTCTTT
J: TRBJ1-2; V: TRBV7-9; D: NA; size: NA; CDR3: CASTRGFPYGYTF; DNA: TGTGCCAGCACCCGCGGTTTCCCCTATGGCTACACCTTC
J: TRBJ1-5; V: TRBV7-3; D: TRBD1; size: NA; CDR3: CASSLYPRLGQGANQPQHF; DNA: TGTGCCAGCAGCTTATATCCCCGACTGGGACAGGGGGCCAATCAGCCCCAGCATTTT
J: TRBJ2-3; V: TRBV6-5; D: TRBD1; size: few; CDR3: CASRLGQGGTDTQYF; DNA: TGTGCCAGCAGATTAGGACAGGGGGGCACAGATACGCAGTATTTT
J: TRBJ2-4; V: TRBV30; D: TRBD2; size: NA; CDR3: CAWSVWLAGGRKNIQYF; DNA: TGTGCCTGGAGTGTATGGCTAGCGGGAGGCCGGAAAAACATTCAGTACTTC
J: TRBJ1-1; V: TRBV11-2; D: NA; size: NA; CDR3: CASSSSPHLNTEAFF; DNA: TGTGCCAGCAGCTCTAGCCCCCACCTAAACACTGAAGCTTTCTTT
J: TRBJ1-2; V: TRBV2; D: TRBD1; size: NA; CDR3: CASSEHGTGVYGYTF; DNA: TGTGCCAGCAGTGAACATGGGACAGGGGTCTATGGCTACACCTTC
J: TRBJ2-3; V: TRBV6-5; D: NA; size: NA; CDR3: CASQTTRPSPDTQYF; DNA: TGTGCCAGCCAGACTACGCGTCCTTCCCCAGATACGCAGTATTTT
J: TRBJ1-2; V: TRBV12-3/TRBV12-4; D: NA; size: NA; CDR3: CASTGVEGGYTF; DNA: TGTGCCAGCACCGGAGTGGAAGGAGGCTACACCTTC
J: TRBJ2-7; V: TRBV6-2/TRBV6-3; D: NA; size: NA; CDR3: CASSYDFYYEQYF; DNA: TGTGCCAGCAGTTATGACTTCTACTACGAGCAGTACTTC
J: TRBJ2-3; V: TRBV6-6; D: TRBD2; size: NA; CDR3: CASSYMEAGLTDTQYF; DNA: TGTGCCAGCAGTTATATGGAAGCGGGACTCACAGATACGCAGTATTTT
J: TRBJ2-5; V: TRBV18; D: TRBD2; size: NA; CDR3: CASSRTSGETQYF; DNA: TGTGCCAGCTCACGGACTAGCGGTGAGACCCAGTACTTC
J: TRBJ2-3; V: TRBV2; D: TRBD2; size: once; CDR3: CASRHGLAGGLYTQYF; DNA: TGTGCCAGCAGACATGGGCTAGCGGGGGGCTTATATACGCAGTATTTT
J: TRBJ1-4; V: TRBV5-5; D: NA; size: NA; CDR3: CASGSQGSGANEKLFF; DNA: TGTGCCAGCGGCTCCCAGGGCTCAGGGGCTAATGAAAAACTGTTTTTT
J: TRBJ1-5; V: TRBV19; D: NA; size: NA; CDR3: CASSLQGRSNQPQHF; DNA: TGTGCCAGTAGTTTACAGGGAAGGAGCAATCAGCCCCAGCATTTT
J: TRBJ2-1; V: TRBV3-1/TRBV3-2; D: TRBD2; size: NA; CDR3: CASSQVAGVVNEQFF; DNA: TGTGCCAGCAGCCAAGTAGCGGGGGTCGTGAATGAGCAGTTCTTC
J: TRBJ1-5; V: TRBV19; D: NA; size: NA; CDR3: CASSILQDGTQHF; DNA: TGTGCCAGTAGTATTCTGCAGGACGGGACCCAGCATTTT
J: TRBJ2-3; V: TRBV27; D: TRBD2; size: NA; CDR3: CASRFAGESTDTQYF; DNA: TGTGCCAGCAGGTTTGCGGGAGAGAGCACAGATACGCAGTATTTT
J: TRBJ2-3; V: TRBV19; D: TRBD1; size: few; CDR3: CASSTGGAGDTQYF; DNA: TGTGCCAGCTCAACAGGGGGCGCAGGAGATACGCAGTATTTT
J: TRBJ1-5; V: TRBV30; D: NA; size: NA; CDR3: CAWTIPGGNQPQHF; DNA: TGTGCCTGGACGATTCCAGGGGGCAATCAGCCCCAGCATTTT